The entry that follows covers one T cell receptor (beta chain) sequence. Its antigen remains unidentified. The data originate from a study of CD8 T cells in Susac syndrome. With random hexamers, roughly 0.45 to 1 ug RNA was reverse transcribed. A multiplex approach, immunoSEQ multiplex PCR, amplified TCR beta CDR3 across 54 Vbeta and 13 Jbeta. TCRdb used MiXCR to reprocess the immunoSEQ multiplex PCR reads, holding one entry per CDR3 protein. The repertoire has about 210,000 distinct CDR3 sequences, nearly 97% of them found once; the top ten carry 0.075% to 0.095%. Peripheral blood CD8+ and CD4+ T cells were profiled by TCR beta sequencing. Negative isolation yielded the CD8+ and CD4+ T cells, while FACS enriched the TEMRA cells. The study's findings and limits: The relatively small number of individuals in the TCR sequencing and HLA analysis was acknowledged by the study.

V gave up 7 bases and J gave up 3 bases, with 12 bases separating them. Germline CDR1 and CDR2: SNHLY and FYNNEI. The CDR3 spans 13 residues. J is TRBJ1-1 and V is TRBV2, with D unclear. Sequencing used CD4+ T cells from PBMCs. This sequence was found in a human donor with multiple sclerosis. The CDR3 sequence is CASIGEVHTEAFF. CDR3 nucleotides: TGTGCCAGCATCGGTGAAGTGCACACTGAAGCTTTCTTT.